The present entry profiles one TCR beta chain with its context. The sample is drawn from a study of cytomegalovirus exposure and HLA in healthy donors. The assay was immunoSEQ multiplex PCR, and TCRdb's table has in-frame clones only and misses some. The data show more than 95,000 clones, around 94% seen once. The TCR comes from a woman aged 18-29 years in good health and CMV-seronegative. Sequenced sample: PBMCs.

CDR3 DNA: TGCAGCGTGCAAGGCCAGCCAGGGGCCGGGGAGCTGTTTTTT. It codes for CSVQGQPGAGELFF. This chain connects TRBV29-1 to TRBJ2-2; D possibly corresponds to TRBD1 (6 bases). Trimming left V 6 bases short and J 6 bases short, with 17 bases between. The CDR3 length is 14 residues. In germline, CDR1 is SQVTM, CDR2 ANQGSEA.